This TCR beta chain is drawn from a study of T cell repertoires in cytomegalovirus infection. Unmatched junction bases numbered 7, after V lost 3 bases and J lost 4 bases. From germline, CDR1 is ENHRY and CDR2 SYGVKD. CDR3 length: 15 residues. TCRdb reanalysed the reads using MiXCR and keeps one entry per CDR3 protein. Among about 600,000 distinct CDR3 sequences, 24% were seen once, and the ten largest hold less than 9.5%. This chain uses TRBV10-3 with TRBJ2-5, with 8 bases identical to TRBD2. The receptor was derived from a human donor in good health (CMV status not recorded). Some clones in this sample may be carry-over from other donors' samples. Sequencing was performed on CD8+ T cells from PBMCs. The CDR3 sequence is CAISDLSGGGETQYF. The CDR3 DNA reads TGTGCCATCAGTGATCTGAGCGGGGGTGGAGAGACCCAGTACTTC.